This T cell receptor beta chain appears in the sequencing data of a study of blood T cell repertoires in COVID-19. Overall study context: Italy, Spain and the United States were the sources of the convalescent and acute COVID-19 samples. T cells, B-cell-depleted T cells, or PBMCs provided the cDNA or gDNA that served as material.

As processed by the authors: From reference gene primer amplification, estimates of nucleated cell counts were derived. Some clones are missing from TCRdb's copy, which holds only in-frame ones; the method was immunoSEQ multiplex PCR. V and J calls plus clone size are reproduced from that table; the DNA served to infer D and trimming. The repertoire holds roughly 160,000 clones, with approximately 80% as singletons. This CDR3 has 11 residues. CDR1 SQVTM and CDR2 ANQGSEA come from the germline V gene. Regarding this clone: An end of the junction differs from the germline gene, which may be a read error.

This TCR was sampled from a woman aged 55-75 years with acute or convalescent COVID-19. Sequenced input: peripheral blood. The chain employs TRBV29-1 and TRBJ1-2, with a tentative D call TRBD1 (5 bases). The CDR3 DNA reads as TGCAGCGCCAGGGACGGCGGTCGGGGGAGTTTC. This codes for CSARDGGRGSF. Full variable domain (missing parts from reference TRBV29-1 and TRBJ1-2): SAVISQKPSRDICQRGTSLTIQCQVDSQVTMMFWYRQQPGQSLTLIATANQGSEATYESGFVIDKFPISRPNLTFSTLTVSNMSPEDSSIYLCSARDGGRGSFGSGTRLTVV.